This TCR beta chain stems from a study of blood T cell repertoires in COVID-19. About the study: Samples came from the United States, Italy and Spain, spanning acute and convalescent COVID-19. Sample material is recorded as cDNA or gDNA derived from T cells, B-cell-depleted T cells, or PBMCs.

Authors' analysis steps: The authors estimated nucleated cell counts from reference gene primer amplification. TCRdb's table, derived via immunoSEQ multiplex PCR, lists solely in-frame clones and lacks some. Clone size and the V and J calls come from that table; the DNA yielded D and trimming. The table has fewer than 130,000 clones, about 79% seen once. CDR3 length: 12 residues. The V and J ends lost 8 bases and 6 bases, in that order; junction bases with no gene match: 3. Germline V gives CDR1 KGHDR, CDR2 SFDVKD. Sequencing was done on a sample of peripheral blood. The source of this sequence is a woman of 80 years or more with active or convalescent COVID-19. V and J are TRBV24-1 and TRBJ1-5, with TRBD1 identical over 7 bases. The DNA for the CDR3 is TGTGCCACCATGACAGGGAGTCAGCCCCAGCATTTT. As protein: CATMTGSQPQHF.